These 32 T cell receptor beta chains came from one sample sequenced in a study of T cell repertoires in aging, cancer and after chemotherapy. A mixed TRB-A/B primer pool amplified rearranged TRB by multiplex touch-down PCR. TCRdb processed the multiplex PCR reads anew with MiXCR; each CDR3 protein has one entry. The data hold under 6,000 distinct CDR3 sequences, with roughly 26% observed a single time. Peripheral blood genomic DNA, not sorted cells or RNA, was the template. The material sequenced was blood. The origin of the receptors is a human donor with a solid tumor.

This clonotype is deemed medium-sized. The CDR3 coding sequence is TGTGCCAGTAGCCCAATTCCCCAGACAGGGGCGGTTGATGGCTACACCTTC. Amino acid sequence: CASSPIPQTGAVDGYTF. V usage is TRBV19 and J usage is TRBJ1-2; 8 bases agree with TRBD1. The CDR3 is 17 amino acids. In germline, CDR1 is LNHDA, CDR2 SQIVND (reference sequence). J gave up 6 bases and V 6 bases, and 18 bases lay outside the gene matches.

This clonotype was detected a few times. The chain couples TRBV28 to TRBJ2-1; 11 bases are a match to TRBD2. Per the germline V gene, CDR1 is MDHEN and CDR2 is SYDVKM. The CDR3 is 16 amino acids. The V gene end was trimmed by 7 bases and the J gene end by 3 bases; junction bases not matched to a gene: 8. CDR3 amino acids: CASNPPGLAVYNEQFF. CDR3 bases: TGTGCCAGCAACCCACCGGGACTAGCGGTCTACAATGAGCAGTTCTTC.

Of note for this clonotype: The junction and the germline gene differ at one end; a read error may be behind it. The rearrangement links TRBV27 to TRBJ2-3; 11 bases match TRBD2. Per germline, CDR1 MNHEY and CDR2 SMNVEV (reference sequence). The CDR3 covers 14 residues. CDR3 amino acids: CASSLTSGTDTKYF. CDR3 DNA sequence: TGTGCCAGCAGCTTGACTAGCGGGACAGATACGAAGTATTTT.

This clonotype qualifies as medium-sized (0.01 to 0.1%). V is TRBV6-2 or TRBV6-3 and J is TRBJ2-1, with D possibly TRBD1 on 6 matching bases. Germline values: CDR1 MNHEY, CDR2 SVGEGT. This CDR3 region has 15 residues. V gave up 2 bases and J gave up 5 bases, with 13 bases separating them. The CDR3 region has the DNA TGTGCCAGCAGTTACGGGACAAGGCAAAACAATGAGCAGTTCTTC. This codes for CASSYGTRQNNEQFF.

Of note for this clonotype: A much larger clone is a single base away; this may be a read error. This chain uses TRBV6-5 with TRBJ2-1; D might be TRBD2 (5 bases). Germline V gives CDR1 MNHEY, CDR2 SVGAGI. The CDR3 spans 14 residues. Trimming removed 7 bases from V and 5 bases from J, with 15 bases in between. The DNA for the CDR3 is TGTGCCAGCATTCGACTACCGGGCCACAATGAGCAGTTCTTC. Protein: CASIRLPGHNEQFF.

Judged by abundance, this clonotype is medium-sized. The genes are TRBV27 and TRBJ2-1, with TRBD2 matching over 7 bases. The CDR3 consists of 14 residues. V lost 4 bases and J lost 6; bases outside the gene matches: 6. In germline, CDR1 is MNHEY, CDR2 SMNVEV (reference sequence). The CDR3 DNA sequence: TGTGCCAGCAGTTCCCGCGGGGGACGCAATGAGCAGTTCTTC. Amino acids: CASSSRGGRNEQFF.

This clonotype was recorded a few times. The chain employs TRBV20-1 and TRBJ2-3; TRBD2 might be the D (5 bases). This CDR3 comprises 14 residues. Per germline, CDR1 DFQATT and CDR2 SNEGSKA (reference sequence). V lost 1 base and J lost 5, with 13 bases in between. The chain's CDR3 is CSARVSGVGDTQYF. The CDR3 DNA sequence: TGCAGTGCTAGAGTATCCGGGGTAGGAGATACGCAGTATTTT.

This sequence joins TRBV12-3 or TRBV12-4 and TRBJ2-3; tentatively, D is TRBD1 (6 bases). This CDR3 has 16 residues. The CDR3 spells CASGLVQGGLTDTQYF. The CDR3 DNA follows: TGTGCTAGTGGTTTGGTACAAGGGGGTCTCACAGATACGCAGTATTTT.

The chain has TRBV7-2 and TRBJ1-5; 8 nucleotides agree with TRBD1. The CDR3 totals 15 residues. In germline, CDR1 is SGHTA, CDR2 FQGNSA. Unmatched junction bases numbered 11, after V lost 6 bases and J lost 7 bases. The CDR3 spells CASRSGQGAAQPQHF. As DNA, the CDR3 is TGTGCCAGCAGGTCGGGGCAGGGGGCAGCGCAGCCCCAGCATTTT.

This clonotype ranks as medium-sized. The chain recombines TRBV12-3 or TRBV12-4 with TRBJ2-2; a weak D match, TRBD2 (5 bases). This CDR3 has 15 residues. V was cut by 8 bases and J by 4 bases, with 17 bases left in between. The DNA of the CDR3 is TGTGCCAGCGTGCGTATCTCCCGGGGCACCGGGGAGCTGTTTTTT. Residues: CASVRISRGTGELFF.

This clonotype is categorized as medium-sized. This chain joins TRBV15 and TRBJ1-5; TRBD1 matches 8 bases. Germline assignment: CDR1 LNHNV and CDR2 YYDKDF (reference sequence). This CDR3 has 14 residues. The V gene end was trimmed by 6 bases and the J gene end by 5 bases; junction bases not matched to a gene: 6. The CDR3 region is CATRGVTGDQPQHF. CDR3 coding DNA: TGTGCCACCAGGGGGGTGACAGGGGATCAGCCCCAGCATTTT.

The rearrangement uses TRBV25-1 and TRBJ2-7; D not resolved. The CDR3 has 13 residues. Germline V gene lookup returns CDR1 MGHDK and CDR2 SYGVNS. The V end lost 3 bases, the J end lost 2 bases, and 8 bases lay between the germline ends. CDR3 sequence reads: CASSDGDTYEQYF. The CDR3 DNA is TGTGCCAGCAGTGACGGAGACACCTACGAGCAGTACTTC.

This clonotype is labeled as medium-sized. The chain links TRBV19 to TRBJ2-7; D gene unclear. Germline-derived CDR1 and CDR2 are LNHDA and SQIVND (reference sequence). Between the trimmed V and J ends, which lost 6 bases and 10 bases, there was a span of 13 bases. The CDR3 consists of 11 residues. The DNA of the CDR3 is TGTGCCAGTAGCCAACTCAGCGAACAGTACTTC. Its translation is CASSQLSEQYF. Supplemented by reference TRBV19 and TRBJ2-7, the full variable domain reads DGGITQSPKYLFRKEGQNVTLSCEQNLNHDAMYWYRQDPGQGLRLIYYSQIVNDFQKGDIAEGYSVSREKKESFPLTVTSAQKNPTAFYLCASSQLSEQYFGPGTRLTVT.

This clonotype is labeled medium-sized. The V and J genes are TRBV6-2 or TRBV6-3 and TRBJ2-6; a possible D gene is TRBD1 (6 bases). This CDR3 is 17 amino acids long. Germline lookup yields CDR1 MNHEY and CDR2 SVGEGT. V was shortened by 2 bases and J by 0 bases, with 11 bases between the two germline ends. The CDR3 bases are TGTGCCAGCAGTTACCCGGGACACAGCTCTGGGGCCAACGTCCTGACTTTC. Amino acid sequence: CASSYPGHSSGANVLTF.

This clonotype counts as medium-sized. This rearrangement joins TRBV6-5 to TRBJ2-7, with 8 positions matching TRBD2. CDR1 is MNHEY, CDR2 SVGAGI, per germline. The junction had 5 bases not matched to a gene; V was cut back by 5 bases and J by 2 bases. The CDR3 runs to 14 residues. For the CDR3, the DNA is TGTGCCAGCAGTCTGGGGGGACTAGCCTACGAGCAGTACTTC. Translating it yields CASSLGGLAYEQYF.

This clonotype was seen a few times. The chain joins TRBV6-5 to TRBJ2-1; TRBD2 agrees at 7 bases. The CDR3 extends over 14 amino acids. From germline, CDR1 is MNHEY and CDR2 SVGAGI. After removal of 3 bases from V and 10 bases from J, the junction contained 9 bases not matched to a gene. CDR3 residues: CASSYSAGVGEQFF. CDR3 in DNA: TGTGCCAGCAGTTATTCTGCGGGGGTAGGGGAGCAGTTCTTC.

In this sample, this clonotype is medium-sized. The V gene is TRBV6-1, the J gene TRBJ2-5; D ambiguous. The germline gives CDR1 MNHNS, CDR2 SASEGT. Trimming cost V 5 bases and J 5 bases, with 12 bases left between them. The CDR3 has 13 amino acids. CDR3 DNA: TGTGCCAGCAGTCGAGGCCTGGGGGAGACCCAGTACTTC. Residues: CASSRGLGETQYF.

This clonotype is medium-sized in the sample. The V gene is TRBV5-4, the J gene TRBJ2-3; 7 nucleotides agree with TRBD2. The trim removed 3 bases at V and 3 bases at J, leaving 7 bases unmatched. Looked up from germline, CDR1 is SGHNT and CDR2 is YYREEE (reference sequence). This CDR3 has 15 amino acids. The CDR3 bases are TGTGCCAGCAGCTCCGGTTGGCGGGAGACAGATACGCAGTATTTT. Translated: CASSSGWRETDTQYF.

In this sample, this clonotype is medium-sized. The CDR3 DNA reads as TGTGCCAGCCAACGGGGGACGGGAAGCTCCTACGAGCAGTACTTC. As protein: CASQRGTGSSYEQYF. The chain is built from TRBV6-5 and TRBJ2-7; D might be TRBD2 (6 bases). Germline CDR1 and CDR2: MNHEY and SVGAGI. V was trimmed by 8 bases and J by 0 bases, leaving 17 bases between them. The CDR3 length is 15 residues.

The CDR3 protein is CATSTRLAGLQETQYF. The CDR3 DNA sequence: TGTGCCACCAGCACTAGACTAGCGGGGCTCCAAGAGACCCAGTACTTC. The V gene is TRBV15, the J gene TRBJ2-5, with TRBD2 identical over 11 bases. Germline CDR1 is LNHNV and CDR2 is YYDKDF (reference sequence). This CDR3 spans 16 amino acids. J was trimmed by 1 base and V by 4 bases; bases with no gene match: 5.

There are a few counts of this clonotype. The chain is built from TRBV24-1 and TRBJ2-1, with 9 bases matching TRBD1. The germline gives CDR1 KGHDR, CDR2 SFDVKD. V lost 4 bases and J lost 6; bases outside the gene matches: 6. This CDR3 region has 15 residues. Here the CDR3 DNA reads TGTGCCACCAGTGAGCCAGGACAGGGGATCAATGAGCAGTTCTTC. Its translation: CATSEPGQGINEQFF.

V and J are TRBV7-9 and TRBJ2-2; D is possibly TRBD1 or TRBD2 (5 bases each). V lost 7 bases and J 6 bases, leaving 21 bases between the germline ends. The CDR3 consists of 16 residues. CDR1 and CDR2 from the germline V gene are SEHNR and FQNEAQ (reference sequence). The CDR3 bases are TGTGCCAGCACCCCACCCTCTGGACGGGGACCCGGGGAGCTGTTTTTT. This translates into CASTPPSGRGPGELFF.

There are a few counts of this clonotype. V and J are TRBV28 and TRBJ1-6; D gene unclear. The CDR3 spans 14 residues. V dropped 2 bases and J dropped 5 bases, with 7 bases sitting between them. The germline V gene encodes CDR1 MDHEN and CDR2 SYDVKM. CDR3 region: CASSLHMNNSPLHF. As DNA, the CDR3 is TGTGCCAGCAGTTTACATATGAATAATTCACCCCTCCACTTT.

The chain combines TRBV27 with TRBJ2-7; 9 bases fit TRBD2. The CDR3 has 17 residues. The germline V gene encodes CDR1 MNHEY and CDR2 SMNVEV (reference sequence). V was clipped by 6 bases and J by 2 bases; unmatched bases: 14. As DNA, the CDR3 is TGTGCCAGCAGCCCAACGCCCGGGATAGCGGGGGCCTACGAGCAGTACTTC. Its translation is CASSPTPGIAGAYEQYF.

Comment on this clonotype: The junction does not match germline at one end; this may be a read error. The rearrangement uses TRBV5-5 and TRBJ1-1; TRBD1 might be the D (5 bases). This CDR3 region has 13 residues. From germline, CDR1 is SGHKS and CDR2 YYEKEE (reference sequence). The CDR3 loop is CASSLGGNTEAFF. The CDR3 coding sequence is TGCGCCAGCAGCCTGGGGGGGAACACTGAAGCTTTCTTT.

V and J are TRBV12-3 or TRBV12-4 and TRBJ1-2; TRBD1 might be the D (5 bases). The CDR3 sequence is 13 residues long. Trimming cost V 5 bases and J 5 bases, with 12 bases left between them. CDR3 loop: CASSPDRVYGYTF. Written as DNA, the CDR3 is TGTGCCAGCAGTCCCGACAGAGTATATGGCTACACCTTC.

The V and J genes are TRBV28 and TRBJ2-3; TRBD2 is a possible D gene (5 bases). The length of the CDR3 is 15 residues. Germline assignment: CDR1 MDHEN and CDR2 SYDVKM. Trimming left V 7 bases short and J 1 base short, with 15 bases between. The CDR3 spells CASTVRDRGTDTQYF. Written as DNA, the CDR3 is TGTGCCAGCACCGTCCGGGATCGGGGCACAGATACGCAGTATTTT.

In this sample, this clonotype is medium-sized (0.01 to 0.1%). The chain employs TRBV5-4 and TRBJ1-4, with 8 bases that match TRBD1. The CDR3 has 17 residues. Trimming at V came to 5 bases and at J to 0 bases, leaving 9 bases not matched to a gene. CDR1 is SGHNT and CDR2 is YYREEE in the germline V gene (reference sequence). Here the CDR3 DNA reads TGTGCCAGCAGTTCGAGGACAGGGAGTGCAACTAATGAAAAACTGTTTTTT. Protein sequence: CASSSRTGSATNEKLFF.

This clonotype is medium-sized by share. V gene TRBV19 combines with J gene TRBJ2-2; a possible D gene is TRBD1 (5 bases). Deletions cut 3 bases from V and 5 bases from J, with 13 bases between. Looked up from germline, CDR1 is LNHDA and CDR2 is SQIVND (reference sequence). There are 15 residues in the CDR3. The CDR3 here is CASSIGQGWTGELFF. DNA for the CDR3: TGTGCCAGTAGTATCGGGCAGGGTTGGACCGGGGAGCTGTTTTTT.

This clonotype is labeled medium-sized (0.01 to 0.1%). This chain links TRBV14 with TRBJ2-1; D unclear. The V and J ends lost 4 bases and 5 bases respectively, with 12 bases between them. The CDR3 spans 14 residues. Per the germline V gene, CDR1 is SGHDN and CDR2 is FVKESK. CDR3 in DNA: TGTGCCAGCAGCCTCCGGACGGTCCACAATGAGCAGTTCTTC. Translating it yields CASSLRTVHNEQFF.

In its sample, this clonotype is medium-sized (0.01 to 0.1%). This chain links TRBV24-1 with TRBJ1-5; 9 nucleotides agree with TRBD1. CDR3 length equals 17 residues. The ends lost 4 bases at V and 1 base at J; junction bases unmatched: 7. Germline CDR1 KGHDR, CDR2 SFDVKD. CDR3 amino acids: CATSDPGQGASNQPQHF. CDR3 bases: TGTGCCACCAGTGACCCGGGACAGGGAGCGAGCAATCAGCCCCAGCATTTT.

This clonotype is judged medium-sized. V and J are TRBV19 and TRBJ2-2; a possible D gene is TRBD1 (6 bases). Germline V gene lookup returns CDR1 LNHDA and CDR2 SQIVND (reference sequence). The CDR3 runs 14 residues. Deletions cut 1 base from V and 5 bases from J, with 8 bases between. CDR3 loop: CASSIGGGTGELFF. The CDR3 DNA reads as TGTGCCAGTAGTATAGGAGGGGGTACCGGGGAGCTGTTTTTT.